This T cell receptor beta chain appears in the sequencing data of a study of OX40 agonist ivuxolimab in advanced cancers. As for the study in general: Prior checkpoint blockade (anti-PD-1, anti-PD-L1 or anti-CTLA-4) was permitted; approximately 41% had it.

Concerning this clone itself: Its specificity is unknown.

Some clones are missing from TCRdb's copy, which holds only in-frame ones; the method was immunoSEQ multiplex PCR. The sample has about 26,000 clones; 75% to 80% are singletons. The study, taken as a whole, reports: The authors did not determine the antigen specificity of the expanded peripheral T cells. Researchers report that CD8+ T cells had, on average, more expanded clones than CD4+.

With 4 bases clipped from V and 6 bases from J, the junction kept 10 bases outside the gene matches. CDR1 and CDR2 (germline): SGHRS, YFSETQ. The CDR3 contains 15 residues. The chain has TRBV5-1 and TRBJ1-2; TRBD1 agrees at 9 bases. The input for sequencing was CD4+ or CD8+ T cells sorted from blood, taken in a trial of the OX40 agonist ivuxolimab. The clonotype originates from an adult with an advanced solid tumor such as melanoma, head and neck, liver or kidney cancer. The CDR3 region has the DNA TGCGCCAGCAGCCCTTACAGGGGGCAAAAGGATGGCTACACCTTC. As protein: CASSPYRGQKDGYTF.